The present entry profiles one TCR beta chain with its context. This record comes from a study of T cell responses to AZD1222 COVID-19 vaccine. The CDR3 totals 14 residues. Losses at the gene ends were 4 bases for V and 3 bases for J; bases not matched to a gene: 5. The germline gives CDR1 LGHNA, CDR2 YNFKEQ. Measured with immunoSEQ multiplex PCR; TCRdb has only the in-frame clones, and not every one. The sample includes tens of thousands of clones, 86% of them seen just once. The sample consisted of peripheral blood, taken on day 0 of AZD1222 vaccination. The receptor was isolated from an adult in good health. V usage is TRBV4-2 and J usage is TRBJ1-2, with 7 bases matching TRBD1. CDR3 protein: CASSPRQGDYGYTF. The CDR3 coding sequence is TGTGCCAGCAGCCCCCGACAGGGAGACTATGGCTACACCTTC.